The 2 T cell receptor beta chains presented below share a single source sample, sequenced in a study of CD8+CD57+ T cells in acquired aplastic anemia listed by TCRdb under 2018. The sample was run on an Illumina HiSeq 2000. Profiling of TCR beta VDJ combinations and CDR3 sequences used genomic DNA as the template. TCRdb reworked the public reads: Q25 trimming with fastp, MiXCR clone assembly, productive beta chains retained. Each CDR3 protein appears once, grouped with its most common genes and DNA. The sample includes fewer than 200,000 distinct CDR3 sequences, with roughly 45% observed a single time. The ten largest account for 1.1% of the sample. Sequenced input: sorted CD4+, CD8+, or CD8+CD57+ T cells (not recorded which) from PBMCs. These receptors were taken from a human donor in good health.

Only a few counts were recorded for this clonotype. The chain joins TRBV16 to TRBJ2-7, with 7 bases lining up with TRBD2. Trimming cost V 5 bases and J 2 bases; bases outside gene matches: 21. The CDR3 loop spans 19 amino acids. Germline CDR1 reads KGHSY; CDR2 reads FQNENV. Here the CDR3 reads CASSELSRTLAELPYEQYF. In nucleotides, the CDR3 is TGTGCCAGCAGCGAACTTAGCAGGACCCTAGCGGAGCTCCCCTACGAGCAGTACTTC.

The gene calls are TRBV7-2 and TRBJ2-5; TRBD1 agrees at 7 bases. V lost 10 bases and J lost 5; bases outside the gene matches: 16. This CDR3 has 15 residues. The germline V gene encodes CDR1 SGHTA and CDR2 FQGNSA. The CDR3 reads CATSERQGVRETQYF. In DNA form, the CDR3 reads TGTGCCACCAGTGAACGACAGGGAGTGAGGGAGACCCAGTACTTC.